These 32 T cell receptor beta chains came from one sample sequenced in a study of OX40 agonist ivuxolimab in advanced cancers. The protocol was immunoSEQ multiplex PCR, while the TCRdb copy is restricted to in-frame clones and leaves out a portion. The sample includes 65,000 to 95,000 clones, about 92% of them seen just once. Sequencing used CD4+ or CD8+ T cells sorted from blood, obtained in a trial of the OX40 agonist ivuxolimab. The receptors originated from an adult with an advanced solid tumor such as melanoma, head and neck, liver or kidney cancer.

The V call is TRBV7-6, the J call TRBJ2-1; 9 nucleotides agree with TRBD2. The trim removed 3 bases at V and 4 bases at J, leaving 4 bases unmatched. CDR1 is SGHVS, CDR2 FNYEAQ, per germline. The CDR3 covers 15 residues. CDR3 bases: TGTGCCAGCAGCTTTGCGGGGGGGCTTTACAATGAGCAGTTCTTC. It yields the protein CASSFAGGLYNEQFF. The full variable domain, rest sourced from reference TRBV7-6 and TRBJ2-1, is GAGVSQSPRYKVTKRGQDVALRCDPISGHVSLYWYRQALGQGPEFLTYFNYEAQQDKSGLPNDRFSAERPEGSISTLTIQRTEQRDSAMYRCASSFAGGLYNEQFFGPGTRLTVL.

V and J are TRBV5-6 and TRBJ1-2, with TRBD1 as a possible D gene (6 bases). Between the trimmed V and J ends, which lost 7 bases and 7 bases, there was a span of 17 bases. CDR1 is SGHDT, CDR2 YYEEEE, per germline. This CDR3 contains 13 residues. CDR3 sequence reads: CASLRGASFGYTF. Written as DNA, the CDR3 is TGTGCCAGCCTTCGGGGGGCGTCGTTTGGCTACACCTTC.

This chain joins TRBV9 and TRBJ2-3; 9 positions agree with TRBD1. CDR3 size: 16 residues. With 4 bases clipped from V and 3 bases from J, the junction kept 9 bases outside the gene matches. Germline V gene lookup returns CDR1 SGDLS and CDR2 YYNGEE. The CDR3 loop is CASSIGTGSGTDTQYF. CDR3 DNA sequence: TGTGCCAGCAGCATAGGGACAGGGAGTGGTACAGATACGCAGTATTTT. Drawing the rest from reference TRBV9 and TRBJ2-3, the complete variable domain is DSGVTQTPKHLITATGQRVTLRCSPRSGDLSVYWYQQSLDQGLQFLIQYYNGEERAKGNILERFSAQQFPDLHSELNLSSLELGDSALYFCASSIGTGSGTDTQYFGPGTRLTVL.

The chain joins TRBV19 to TRBJ2-3, with D hard to call. V was trimmed by 2 bases and J by 4 bases, leaving 10 bases between them. CDR3 length equals 14 residues. CDR1 and CDR2 (germline): LNHDA, SQIVND (reference sequence). CDR3 bases: TGTGCCAGTAGTATATCGGGTGGGCCAGATACGCAGTATTTT. Protein sequence: CASSISGGPDTQYF. The full variable domain, completed using reference TRBV19 and TRBJ2-3, is DGGITQSPKYLFRKEGQNVTLSCEQNLNHDAMYWYRQDPGQGLRLIYYSQIVNDFQKGDIAEGYSVSREKKESFPLTVTSAQKNPTAFYLCASSISGGPDTQYFGPGTRLTVL.

This chain connects TRBV28 to TRBJ2-5; 8 bases match TRBD1. This CDR3 contains 14 residues. The J segment lost 2 bases and the V segment lost 7 bases, leaving 6 bases of the junction unmatched. From germline, CDR1 is MDHEN and CDR2 SYDVKM. The CDR3 DNA reads TGTGCCAGCAACCTACAGGGGGATCAAGAGACCCAGTACTTC. Translated: CASNLQGDQETQYF. Full variable domain (missing parts from reference TRBV28 and TRBJ2-5): DVKVTQSSRYLVKRTGEKVFLECVQDMDHENMFWYRQDPGLGLRLIYFSYDVKMKEKGDIPEGYSVSREKKERFSLILESASTNQTSMYLCASNLQGDQETQYFGPGTRLLVL.

The chain recombines TRBV6-5 with TRBJ1-1, with 7 bases that match TRBD1. The germline CDR1 and CDR2 sequences are MNHEY and SVGAGI. The CDR3 consists of 11 residues. The V gene end was trimmed by 5 bases and the J gene end by 11 bases; junction bases not matched to a gene: 5. This CDR3 reads CASSGARGAFF. CDR3 coding DNA: TGTGCCAGCAGTGGGGCCAGGGGGGCTTTCTTT.

V usage is TRBV5-1 and J usage is TRBJ1-4; no reliable D call. CDR1 SGHRS and CDR2 YFSETQ come from the germline V gene. V lost 2 bases and J lost 6, with 2 bases in between. This CDR3 has 11 amino acids. CDR3 sequence reads: CASSFDEKLFF. DNA of the CDR3: TGCGCCAGCAGCTTCGATGAAAAACTGTTTTTT.

This clone appeared a few times. The chain has TRBV6-5 and TRBJ1-1, with a possible D match to TRBD1 (5 bases). CDR3 length: 15 amino acids. Germline V CDR1 and CDR2: MNHEY, SVGAGI. V was trimmed by 0 bases and J by 3 bases, leaving 11 bases between them. CDR3 amino acids: CASSYSTVLDTEAFF. The CDR3 DNA is TGTGCCAGCAGTTACTCGACAGTTCTGGACACTGAAGCTTTCTTT.

The V gene is TRBV6-5, the J gene TRBJ2-3; D remains unclear. Trimming removed 5 bases at V and 0 bases at J, with 12 bases between. This CDR3 comprises 15 residues. Germline CDR1 and CDR2: MNHEY and SVGAGI. This chain's CDR3 is CASSPSRPSTDTQYF. The CDR3, as DNA: TGTGCCAGCAGTCCTTCGAGGCCTAGCACAGATACGCAGTATTTT.

The J gene is TRBJ1-2, the V gene TRBV6-6; a possible D gene is TRBD1 (6 bases). Germline assignment: CDR1 MNHNY and CDR2 SVGAGI (reference sequence). CDR3 length: 14 residues. V was shortened by 2 bases and J by 7 bases, with 14 bases between the two germline ends. This CDR3 is CASSYAGAEGGYTF. Here the CDR3 DNA reads TGTGCCAGCAGTTACGCAGGGGCGGAAGGTGGCTACACCTTC.

This rearrangement joins TRBV6-1 to TRBJ2-7, with D unclear. Trimming removed 8 bases at V and 3 bases at J, with 11 bases between. Germline lookup yields CDR1 MNHNS and CDR2 SASEGT. The CDR3 totals 12 residues. The chain's CDR3 is CASWILDYEQYF. CDR3 nucleotide sequence: TGTGCCAGCTGGATCCTTGACTACGAGCAGTACTTC.

The chain uses TRBV5-1 and TRBJ1-1, with D unclear. This CDR3 has 13 residues. Trimming took off 0 bases at V and 0 bases at J, with 3 bases between the two ends. CDR1 SGHRS and CDR2 YFSETQ come from the germline V gene. CDR3 residues: CASSLEMNTEAFF. The CDR3 DNA is TGCGCCAGCAGCTTGGAGATGAACACTGAAGCTTTCTTT.

This clone was found once. The rearrangement links TRBV28 to TRBJ1-5; tentative D call: TRBD1 (6 bases). This CDR3 has 16 amino acids. The germline gives CDR1 MDHEN, CDR2 SYDVKM. V gave up 3 bases and J gave up 3 bases, with 15 bases separating them. CDR3 residues: CASSFWATGNNQPQHF. CDR3 in DNA: TGTGCCAGCAGTTTCTGGGCGACAGGCAACAATCAGCCCCAGCATTTT.

The V call is TRBV6-1, the J call TRBJ1-2; maybe TRBD1 (6 bases). The V gene's germline CDR1 is MNHNS and CDR2 SASEGT. This CDR3 has 16 amino acids. V lost 0 bases and J lost 3, with 14 bases in between. The CDR3 DNA reads TGTGCCAGCAGTGAAGCTCAATACAGGGACGACTATGGCTACACCTTC. Its translation: CASSEAQYRDDYGYTF.

In nucleotides, the CDR3 is TGTGCCAGCACCCCGAACAGGGTCAATGAGCAGTTCTTC. This sequence encodes CASTPNRVNEQFF. V is TRBV6-1 and J is TRBJ2-1; a possible D gene is TRBD1 (6 bases). The V gene's germline CDR1 is MNHNS and CDR2 SASEGT. V dropped 7 bases and J dropped 6 bases, with 13 bases sitting between them. The CDR3 spans 13 residues.

As concerns this clone: A read error may produce the germline difference seen at one junction end. V usage is TRBV7-7 and J usage is TRBJ2-2; TRBD1 matches 10 bases. The CDR3 contains 16 residues. Looked up from germline, CDR1 is SSHAT and CDR2 is FNYEAQ (reference sequence). The CDR3: CASSPVGTGVPGELFF. The DNA of the CDR3 is TGTGCTAGCAGCCCAGTGGGGACAGGGGTTCCCGGGGAGCTGTTTTTT.

The chain links TRBV5-1 to TRBJ2-3; weak D call: TRBD2 (6 bases). The CDR3 sequence is 16 residues long. The V gene's germline CDR1 is SGHRS and CDR2 YFSETQ. Trimming took off 4 bases at V and 6 bases at J, with 21 bases between the two ends. This chain's CDR3 is CASSPDPGVSSDTQYF. The CDR3 coding sequence is TGCGCCAGCAGCCCGGACCCGGGGGTCTCATCTGATACGCAGTATTTT.

This sequence joins TRBV7-8 and TRBJ2-7; D call uncertain. Germline CDR1 is SGHVS and CDR2 is FQNEAQ. The CDR3 totals 13 residues. Between the trimmed V and J ends, which lost 2 bases and 2 bases, there was a span of 7 bases. CDR3 bases: TGTGCCAGCAGCTTAAGTACAGCCTACGAGCAGTACGTC. It is translated as CASSLSTAYEQYV.

V gene TRBV7-6 combines with J gene TRBJ2-1, with 10 positions matching TRBD2. Trimming took 5 bases from V and 4 from J; bases not matched to a gene: 5. This CDR3 has 15 amino acids. Germline lookup yields CDR1 SGHVS and CDR2 FNYEAQ. The CDR3 nucleotides read TGTGCCAGCAGCCGTAGCGGGGGGCGTTACAATGAGCAGTTCTTC. It translates to CASSRSGGRYNEQFF.

The J gene is TRBJ2-7, the V gene TRBV11-2; maybe TRBD2 (6 bases). The CDR3 spans 14 residues. Germline V lookup: CDR1 SGHAT, CDR2 FQNNGV. Trimming removed 0 bases from V and 4 bases from J, with 10 bases in between. The CDR3: CASSLDGGLYEQYV. The CDR3 DNA reads as TGTGCCAGCAGCTTAGACGGCGGACTATACGAGCAGTACGTC.

The rearrangement joins TRBV7-9 to TRBJ2-3; D possibly corresponds to TRBD2 (5 bases). V was trimmed by 2 bases and J by 2 bases, leaving 5 bases between them. The CDR3 loop spans 13 amino acids. From germline, CDR1 is SEHNR and CDR2 FQNEAQ (reference sequence). The CDR3 loop reads CASSLRDTDTQYF. CDR3 nucleotides: TGTGCCAGCAGCTTACGGGACACAGATACGCAGTATTTT.

This clone was detected only once. V usage is TRBV2 and J usage is TRBJ2-1; 10 bases are a match to TRBD1. CDR1 is SNHLY, CDR2 FYNNEI, per germline. Germline trimming cut 4 bases from V and 0 bases from J; bases unmatched to any gene: 0. The CDR3 runs 15 residues. The CDR3 is CASSGDRGSYNEQFF. CDR3 bases: TGTGCCAGCAGTGGGGACAGGGGCTCCTACAATGAGCAGTTCTTC.

This clone occurred once. The chain links TRBV5-5 to TRBJ2-7; weak D call: TRBD1 (6 bases). This CDR3 comprises 13 residues. Germline CDR1 is SGHKS and CDR2 is YYEKEE (reference sequence). Trimming stripped 0 bases from V and 4 bases from J, with 8 bases between. The CDR3 loop reads CASSLAQGYEQYF. The CDR3 DNA is TGTGCCAGCAGCTTGGCTCAGGGGTACGAGCAGTACTTC.

V and J are TRBV5-5 and TRBJ2-3; TRBD2 matches 10 bases. Germline loops: CDR1 SGHKS, CDR2 YYEKEE (reference sequence). The trim removed 0 bases at V and 5 bases at J, leaving 9 bases unmatched. This CDR3 comprises 17 residues. CDR3 protein: CASSLVSGGTLGDTQYF. The CDR3 DNA sequence: TGTGCCAGCAGCTTGGTTAGCGGGGGGACCCTAGGAGATACGCAGTATTTT.

The chain joins TRBV30 to TRBJ2-7; D gene uncertain. This CDR3 is 12 amino acids long. Per germline, CDR1 GTSNPN and CDR2 SVGIG (reference sequence). The V end was cut by 1 base, the J end by 5 bases, with 9 bases between. For the CDR3, the DNA is TGTGCCTGGAGTGCCCCCCTTCACGAGCAGTACTTC. It yields the protein CAWSAPLHEQYF.

The chain combines TRBV4-1 with TRBJ1-5; D gene ambiguous. V shed 1 base and J shed 0 bases, with 7 bases lying between them. In germline, CDR1 is MGHRA, CDR2 YSYEKL. This CDR3 contains 15 residues. CDR3 DNA: TGCGCCAGCAGCCAAGCGGAATATAGCAATCAGCCCCAGCATTTT. As protein: CASSQAEYSNQPQHF.

For the CDR3, the DNA is TGTGCCAGTATGGACTGGGCGGGAGAGCAGTACGTC. Protein product: CASMDWAGEQYV. This chain joins TRBV19 and TRBJ2-7, with a tentative D call TRBD2 (6 bases). Germline CDR1 LNHDA, CDR2 SQIVND (reference sequence). V lost 7 bases to trimming and J lost 7 bases, with 14 bases between them. This CDR3 is 12 amino acids long.

This chain joins TRBV15 and TRBJ2-5; 7 bases line up with TRBD1. Germline CDR1 reads LNHNV; CDR2 reads YYDKDF (reference sequence). This CDR3 region has 15 residues. Trimming took 0 bases from V and 4 from J; bases not matched to a gene: 5. The CDR3 DNA follows: TGTGCCACCAGCAGAGATACGACAGGGACAGAGACCCAGTACTTC. Its protein is CATSRDTTGTETQYF.

This clone was picked up one time. The rearrangement uses TRBV5-6 and TRBJ2-3; the D is unclear. The CDR3 contains 12 residues. The ends were cut back, 4 bases at V and 10 bases at J, with 13 bases in the middle. CDR1 SGHDT and CDR2 YYEEEE come from the germline V gene. In nucleotides, the CDR3 is TGTGCCAGCAGCCTAGACGTATTGCCGCAGTATTTT. It yields the protein CASSLDVLPQYF. Full variable domain (missing parts from reference TRBV5-6 and TRBJ2-3): DAGVTQSPTHLIKTRGQQVTLRCSPKSGHDTVSWYQQALGQGPQFIFQYYEEEERQRGNFPDRFSGHQFPNYSSELNVNALLLGDSALYLCASSLDVLPQYFGPGTRLTVL.

The chain joins TRBV9 to TRBJ2-6; D is uncertain. Germline CDR1 is SGDLS and CDR2 is YYNGEE. Trimming stripped 0 bases from V and 4 bases from J, with 2 bases between. The CDR3 consists of 13 residues. CDR3 protein: CASSVAGANVLTF. In DNA, the CDR3 is TGTGCCAGCAGCGTAGCCGGGGCCAACGTCCTGACTTTC.

CDR3: CASSSTPGQGSSYNEQFF. The CDR3 nucleotides read TGTGCCAGCAGTTCCACTCCGGGACAGGGGAGCTCCTACAATGAGCAGTTCTTC. The chain has TRBV28 and TRBJ2-1; TRBD1 agrees at 10 bases. The V and J ends lost 4 bases and 0 bases, in that order; junction bases with no gene match: 9. Germline V gene sequence: CDR1 MDHEN, CDR2 SYDVKM. CDR3 length: 18 residues.

The rearrangement joins TRBV19 to TRBJ1-5; 9 nucleotides match TRBD1. The germline CDR1 and CDR2 sequences are LNHDA and SQIVND (reference sequence). The CDR3 is made up of 15 amino acids. The J segment lost 4 bases and the V segment lost 5 bases, leaving 6 bases of the junction unmatched. The CDR3 is CASSPRDRENQPQHF. CDR3 DNA: TGTGCCAGTAGTCCGCGGGACAGGGAGAATCAGCCCCAGCATTTT.